In this sample, the clone carrying this T cell receptor beta chain turned up once. Under the authors' procedure: Quantification of nucleated cells was approximated via reference gene primer amplification. TCRdb's copy holds only in-frame clones and misses some; the assay was immunoSEQ multiplex PCR. That table supplies the V and J calls and clone size; D and trimming were determined from the DNA. The sample shows tens of thousands of clones, around nine tenths of them seen only once. These data come from a study of blood T cell repertoires in COVID-19. At the level of the study: Samples taken during acute and convalescent COVID-19 were collected in the United States, Italy and Spain. The analysed material was cDNA or gDNA that came from T cells, B-cell-depleted T cells, or PBMCs.

The germline V gene encodes CDR1 SEHNR and CDR2 FQNEAQ (reference sequence). The CDR3 contains 14 residues. Deletions cut 10 bases from V and 3 bases from J, with 16 bases between. This chain links TRBV7-9 with TRBJ2-1, with a possible D match to TRBD1 (6 bases). The source is a woman of 80 years or more with acute or convalescent COVID-19. The sequencing sample was made of peripheral blood. The DNA for the CDR3 is TGTGCCACTTTGGGTCGGGACATCTACAATGAGCAGTTCTTC. Translation gives CATLGRDIYNEQFF.